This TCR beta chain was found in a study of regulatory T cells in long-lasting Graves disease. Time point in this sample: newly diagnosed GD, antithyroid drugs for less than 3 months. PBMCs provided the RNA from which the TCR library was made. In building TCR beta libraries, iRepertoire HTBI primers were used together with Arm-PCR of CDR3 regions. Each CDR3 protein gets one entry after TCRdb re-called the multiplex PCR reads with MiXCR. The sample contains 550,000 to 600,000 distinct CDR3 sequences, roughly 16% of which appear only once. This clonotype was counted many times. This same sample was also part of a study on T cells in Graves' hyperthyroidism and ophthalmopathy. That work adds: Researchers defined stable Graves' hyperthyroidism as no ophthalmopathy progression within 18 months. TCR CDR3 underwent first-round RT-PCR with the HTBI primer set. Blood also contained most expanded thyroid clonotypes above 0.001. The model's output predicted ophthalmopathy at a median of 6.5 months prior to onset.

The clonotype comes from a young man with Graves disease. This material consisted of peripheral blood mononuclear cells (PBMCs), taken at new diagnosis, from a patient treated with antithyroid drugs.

The DNA for the CDR3 is TGTGCCACCAGTGACCGGGCCGGGACAAACTACAATGAGCAGTTCTTC. This sequence encodes CATSDRAGTNYNEQFF. The J gene is TRBJ2-1, the V gene TRBV24-1; tentatively, D is TRBD1 (6 bases). Per the germline V gene, CDR1 is KGHDR and CDR2 is SFDVKD. The CDR3 runs 16 residues. Trimming pared 4 bases from V and 3 bases from J, leaving 15 bases between.